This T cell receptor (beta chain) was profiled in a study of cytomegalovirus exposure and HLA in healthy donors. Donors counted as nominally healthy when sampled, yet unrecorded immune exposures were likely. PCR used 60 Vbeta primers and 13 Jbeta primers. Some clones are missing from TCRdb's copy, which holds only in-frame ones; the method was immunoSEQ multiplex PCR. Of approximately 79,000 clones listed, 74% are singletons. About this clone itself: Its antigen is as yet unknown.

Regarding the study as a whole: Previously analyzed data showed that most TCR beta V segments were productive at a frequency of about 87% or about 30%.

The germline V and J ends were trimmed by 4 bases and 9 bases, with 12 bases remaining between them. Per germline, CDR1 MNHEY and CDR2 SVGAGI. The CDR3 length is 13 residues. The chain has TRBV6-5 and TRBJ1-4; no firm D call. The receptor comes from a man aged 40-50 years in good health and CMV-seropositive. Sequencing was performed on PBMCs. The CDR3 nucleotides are TGTGCCAGCAGTTTTGGACTCGGTCAAAAACTGTTTTTT. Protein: CASSFGLGQKLFF.